Sequencing of this TCR beta chain was carried out in a study of T cell changes during pregnancy in multiple sclerosis. Unmatched junction bases numbered 8, after V lost 4 bases and J lost 10 bases. The CDR3 covers 15 residues. Germline values: CDR1 ENHRY, CDR2 SYGVKD. TCRdb's table, derived via immunoSEQ multiplex PCR, lists solely in-frame clones and lacks some. The profile shows under 75,000 clones, about 90% of them singletons. V is TRBV10-3 and J is TRBJ2-1; TRBD1 agrees at 12 bases. The clonotype comes from a female donor with multiple sclerosis, enrolled in a pregnancy study. The material was peripheral blood, obtained in the first trimester of pregnancy. The CDR3 DNA reads TGTGCCATCAGTGGCCCGGGACAGGGGGCAGAAGAGCAGTTCTTC. Protein sequence: CAISGPGQGAEEQFF.